Below are 21 T cell receptor beta chains sequenced from a single sample in a study of identical twins. A single record per CDR3 protein comes from TCRdb applying MiXCR to the 5' RACE reads. The sample includes some 460,000 distinct CDR3 sequences, more than 13% seen only once; the top ten take 0.4% to 0.55%. The data also belong to a second study, concerning yellow fever vaccine responses in identical twins.

Material: CD4+ T cells sorted from blood. Source of these receptors: a woman aged 18 to 35 in good health.

The rearrangement links TRBV18 to TRBJ2-1; D remains unclear. Trimming removed 3 bases from V and 1 base from J, with 10 bases in between. This CDR3 is 15 amino acids long. The germline gives CDR1 KGHSH, CDR2 LQKENI. This CDR3 is CASSPLSSSYNEQFF. The CDR3 nucleotides are TGTGCCAGCTCACCCCTGAGTAGTTCCTACAATGAGCAGTTCTTC.

This clonotype was counted at least ten times. V and J are TRBV20-1 and TRBJ1-1; 7 bases match TRBD1. The germline gives CDR1 DFQATT, CDR2 SNEGSKA (reference sequence). V dropped 5 bases and J dropped 1; count of bases not matched to a gene: 4. The CDR3 runs to 13 residues. CDR3 DNA: TGCAGTGCTCCGGGACAGCAGAACACTGAAGCTTTCTTT. This translates into CSAPGQQNTEAFF.

V is TRBV12-3 or TRBV12-4 and J is TRBJ2-2; 7 nucleotides align to TRBD2. With 5 bases clipped from V and 4 bases from J, the junction kept 7 bases outside the gene matches. This CDR3 region has 15 residues. The CDR3 DNA is TGTGCCAGCAGTGGGAGGGTTCGAGGCACCGGGGAGCTGTTTTTT. This sequence encodes CASSGRVRGTGELFF.

This clonotype was seen a handful of times. V and J are TRBV11-2 and TRBJ2-7; maybe TRBD1 (6 bases). This CDR3 spans 14 amino acids. Germline CDR1 SGHAT, CDR2 FQNNGV. Trimming pared 2 bases from V and 5 bases from J, leaving 13 bases between. The CDR3 reads CASSLTYRAHEQYF. The CDR3 region has the DNA TGTGCCAGCAGCTTAACCTACAGGGCCCACGAGCAGTACTTC.

This clonotype was seen at least ten times. The chain combines TRBV5-6 with TRBJ2-2; 8 positions match TRBD2. Losses at the gene ends were 0 bases for V and 4 bases for J; bases not matched to a gene: 8. Germline values: CDR1 SGHDT, CDR2 YYEEEE. The CDR3 is made up of 17 amino acids. This chain's CDR3 is CASSLEVTSVFTGELFF. CDR3 nucleotides: TGTGCCAGCAGCTTGGAAGTGACTAGCGTTTTCACCGGGGAGCTGTTTTTT.

The sample holds a few counts of this clonotype. The CDR3 sequence: CASRLYTGELFF. The CDR3 DNA follows: TGTGCCAGCAGGCTCTACACCGGGGAGCTGTTTTTT. V gene TRBV28 combines with J gene TRBJ2-2; D not certain. Per the germline V gene, CDR1 is MDHEN and CDR2 is SYDVKM. The CDR3 has 12 amino acids. Trimming pared 6 bases from V and 3 bases from J, leaving 5 bases between.

The CDR3 coding sequence is TGCAGTGCCATTTCAGGGGAGCGGGGGACCAATGAGCAGTTCTTC. Its translation is CSAISGERGTNEQFF. This chain connects TRBV20-1 to TRBJ2-1; 8 bases agree with TRBD2. The CDR3 has 15 amino acids. The germline V gene has CDR1 DFQATT and CDR2 SNEGSKA (reference sequence). V dropped 6 bases and J dropped 6; count of bases not matched to a gene: 13.

This sequence joins TRBV20-1 and TRBJ2-1; 7 bases are shared with TRBD2. The germline V gene encodes CDR1 DFQATT and CDR2 SNEGSKA (reference sequence). Trimming at V came to 3 bases and at J to 2 bases, leaving 4 bases not matched to a gene. CDR3 length: 14 amino acids. CDR3 residues: CSARLAVTYNEQFF. The CDR3 DNA reads as TGCAGTGCTAGGCTAGCGGTGACCTACAATGAGCAGTTCTTC.

This clonotype was observed a handful of times. The chain combines TRBV4-3 with TRBJ2-5; TRBD2 aligns across 9 bases. CDR3 length: 16 residues. Looked up from germline, CDR1 is LGHNA and CDR2 is YSLEER. Unmatched junction bases numbered 8, after V lost 5 bases and J lost 1 base. The CDR3 DNA follows: TGCGCCAGCAGCAGTCGACTAGCGGCAATCCAAGAGACCCAGTACTTC. Protein product: CASSSRLAAIQETQYF.

For this clonotype: The junction departs from germline at one end; a sequencing error may be responsible. The chain carries TRBV25-1 and TRBJ2-7; D possibly corresponds to TRBD2 (6 bases). From germline, CDR1 is MGHDK and CDR2 SYGVNS. CDR3 length: 14 residues. The CDR3 coding sequence is TGTGCCAGCAGTTACCTAGGGGACTCCTACGAGCATTACTTC. Protein: CASSYLGDSYEHYF.

The V and J genes are TRBV7-2 and TRBJ2-1, with 8 bases lining up with TRBD1. Trimming removed 5 bases from V and 4 bases from J; junction bases left unmatched: 7. The germline V gene encodes CDR1 SGHTA and CDR2 FQGNSA. The CDR3 length is 15 residues. The DNA of the CDR3 is TGTGCCAGCAGCGCTCGACAGGGGATGTACAATGAGCAGTTCTTC. Its translation: CASSARQGMYNEQFF.

A few counts support this clonotype. The chain employs TRBV5-1 and TRBJ1-1, with D hard to call. Trimming shortened V by 1 base and J by 4 bases, and 8 bases separated the two germline ends. The CDR3 runs 13 residues. Germline V gene data show CDR1 as SGHRS and CDR2 as YFSETQ. This CDR3 reads CASSLRSRTEAFF. CDR3 in DNA: TGCGCCAGCAGCTTGAGGTCACGCACTGAAGCTTTCTTT.

This clonotype was detected ten times or more. The V gene is TRBV10-2, the J gene TRBJ2-1; a weak D match, TRBD1 (6 bases). Germline assignment: CDR1 WSHSY and CDR2 SAAADI. Between the trimmed V and J ends, which lost 5 bases and 4 bases, there was a span of 18 bases. This CDR3 has 16 amino acids. The CDR3 loop reads CASSQNLERGYNEQFF. DNA of the CDR3: TGCGCCAGCAGTCAGAATCTAGAAAGGGGGTACAATGAGCAGTTCTTC.

This sequence joins TRBV7-9 and TRBJ2-5; 13 bases fit TRBD2. Germline lookup yields CDR1 SEHNR and CDR2 FQNEAQ (reference sequence). There are 16 residues in the CDR3. V gave up 3 bases and J gave up 2 bases; unmatched junction bases: 3. The CDR3 nucleotides are TGTGCCAGCAGCTTCGGACTAGCGGGGGTACAAGAGACCCAGTACTTC. Translated, it gives CASSFGLAGVQETQYF. Using reference TRBV7-9 and TRBJ2-5 for the parts outside the CDR3, the full variable domain is DTGVSQNPRHKITKRGQNVTFRCDPISEHNRLYWYRQTLGQGPEFLTYFQNEAQLEKSRLLSDRFSAERPKGSFSTLEIQRTEQGDSAMYLCASSFGLAGVQETQYFGPGTRLLVL.

V usage is TRBV29-1 and J usage is TRBJ2-2; D gene uncertain. Trimming shortened V by 4 bases and J by 7 bases, and 13 bases separated the two germline ends. The CDR3 is made up of 13 amino acids. From germline, CDR1 is SQVTM and CDR2 ANQGSEA. The CDR3 bases are TGCAGCGTTGCTCTAATATCGGGCGGGGAGCTGTTTTTT. This translates into CSVALISGGELFF.

V gene TRBV20-1 combines with J gene TRBJ2-3; 7 bases are a match to TRBD2. The ends lost 5 bases at V and 2 bases at J; junction bases unmatched: 10. CDR3 length: 15 amino acids. Germline CDR1 is DFQATT and CDR2 is SNEGSKA (reference sequence). The CDR3: CSAGRGGTYTDTQYF. CDR3 nucleotides: TGCAGTGCTGGGCGGGGAGGGACTTACACAGATACGCAGTATTTT.

The gene calls are TRBV7-2 and TRBJ2-1; 7 positions agree with TRBD2. V lost 6 bases to trimming and J lost 5 bases; unmatched junction nucleotides: 16. This CDR3 contains 17 residues. CDR1 and CDR2 from the germline V gene are SGHTA and FQGNSA. CDR3 sequence: CASRARSGPNTNNEQFF. For the CDR3, the DNA is TGTGCCAGCAGAGCCCGTAGCGGGCCAAACACTAACAATGAGCAGTTCTTC.

The table lists this clonotype with a few counts. The CDR3 loop reads CASSHGGQGSWNTIYF. The CDR3 DNA reads TGTGCCAGCAGCCATGGGGGGCAGGGAAGTTGGAACACCATATATTTT. The chain is built from TRBV3-1 and TRBJ1-3; TRBD1 might be the D (6 bases). The CDR3 has 16 residues. V gave up 3 bases and J gave up 7 bases, with 19 bases separating them. Germline-derived CDR1 and CDR2 are LGHDT and YNNKEL (reference sequence). The complete variable domain, with remaining parts taken from reference TRBV3-1 and TRBJ1-3, reads DTAVSQTPKYLVTQMGNDKSIKCEQNLGHDTMYWYKQDSKKFLKIMFSYNNKELIINETVPNRFSPKSPDKAHLNLHINSLELGDSAVYFCASSHGGQGSWNTIYFGEGSWLTVV.

This rearrangement joins TRBV10-1 to TRBJ2-2; D remains ambiguous. The CDR3 is made up of 15 amino acids. V was cut by 3 bases and J by 0 bases, with 8 bases left in between. CDR1 is WNHNN and CDR2 is SYGVQD in the germline V gene (reference sequence). The CDR3 spells CASSENRPNTGELFF. For the CDR3, the DNA is TGCGCCAGCAGTGAAAACAGACCGAACACCGGGGAGCTGTTTTTT.

CDR3 coding DNA: TGTGCCAGCAGTCTTGGAGTCAGGAGCAATCAGCCCCAGCATTTT. Its translation is CASSLGVRSNQPQHF. The V and J genes are TRBV12-3 or TRBV12-4 and TRBJ1-5; D call uncertain. The CDR3 is 15 amino acids. The ends were cut back, 5 bases at V and 1 base at J, with 12 bases in the middle.

V gene TRBV2 combines with J gene TRBJ2-3; D unclear. The CDR3 spans 16 residues. The germline V and J ends were trimmed by 7 bases and 0 bases, with 17 bases remaining between them. The V gene's germline CDR1 is SNHLY and CDR2 FYNNEI. The CDR3 DNA reads TGTGCCAGCAAGCGCCTTAGTATTCCTAGCACAGATACGCAGTATTTT. Residues: CASKRLSIPSTDTQYF.